The 6 T cell receptor beta chains presented below share a single source sample, sequenced in a study of control samples from healthy donors and cancer patients (dated by TCRdb to about 2020). Receptors were amplified or captured by the immunoSEQ multiplex PCR assay. What TCRdb holds here is the immuneACCESS table cut down to in-frame rearrangements. Part of the clones is not present; checked against another copy, under half of the missing clones reflect an unresolved V gene, and the others are unexplained. This sample gives about 58,000 clones in total; about 93% of them show up just once. Of the sample, roughly 4% is held by the ten largest clones. Sequenced: blood. These receptors all come from a man aged 25 to 40 in good health.

The chain uses TRBV6-5 and TRBJ2-1; D ambiguous. V shed 6 bases and J shed 4 bases, with 4 bases lying between them. The CDR3 has 11 amino acids. The V gene's germline CDR1 is MNHEY and CDR2 SVGAGI. CDR3 loop: CASRGYNEQFF. CDR3 coding DNA: TGTGCCAGCAGGGGGTACAATGAGCAGTTCTTC.

The CDR3 coding sequence is TGCGCCAGCAGCTTGGGGCAGGGTAATTCACCCCTCCACTTT. Its protein is CASSLGQGNSPLHF. The chain uses TRBV5-1 and TRBJ1-6; weak D call: TRBD1 (5 bases). CDR1 is SGHRS and CDR2 is YFSETQ in the germline V gene. CDR3 length: 14 residues. The V end lost 0 bases, the J end lost 6 bases, and 7 bases lay between the germline ends. Full variable domain (missing parts from reference TRBV5-1 and TRBJ1-6): KAGVTQTPRYLIKTRGQQVTLSCSPISGHRSVSWYQQTPGQGLQFLFEYFSETQRNKGNFPGRFSGRQFSNSRSEMNVSTLELGDSALYLCASSLGQGNSPLHFGNGTRLTVT.

The chain is built from TRBV5-8 and TRBJ1-1; D ambiguous. The germline CDR1 and CDR2 sequences are SGHTS and YDEGEE. This CDR3 has 14 residues. The ends were cut back, 2 bases at V and 1 base at J, with 9 bases in the middle. CDR3: CASSFFEANTEAFF. In nucleotides, the CDR3 is TGTGCCAGCAGCTTTTTTGAAGCGAACACTGAAGCTTTCTTT.

V is TRBV10-3 and J is TRBJ2-7; 7 nucleotides line up with TRBD2. Per germline, CDR1 ENHRY and CDR2 SYGVKD. The CDR3 totals 14 residues. The V segment lost 3 bases and the J segment 2 bases; nucleotides outside the gene matches: 4. The CDR3 coding sequence is TGTGCCATCAGTGACGGGGCGGGAGCCTACGAGCAGTACTTC. Translation gives CAISDGAGAYEQYF.

The V gene is TRBV24-1, the J gene TRBJ2-1, with a tentative D call TRBD1 (6 bases). The CDR3 sequence is 15 residues long. Germline V gene sequence: CDR1 KGHDR, CDR2 SFDVKD. V lost 6 bases, J lost 0 bases, and 11 bases lay in between. The CDR3 here is CATSLAGDSYNEQFF. The CDR3 DNA reads TGTGCCACCAGTCTCGCAGGGGACTCCTACAATGAGCAGTTCTTC.

The chain recombines TRBV6-2 or TRBV6-3 with TRBJ1-1; D possibly corresponds to TRBD1 (6 bases). Per germline, CDR1 MNHEY and CDR2 SVGEGT. The CDR3 has 17 residues. Trimming pared 2 bases from V and 4 bases from J, leaving 20 bases between. This CDR3 reads CASSYVAGARESTEAFF. The CDR3 DNA reads TGTGCCAGCAGTTACGTTGCGGGGGCGAGGGAGTCCACTGAAGCTTTCTTT.